A selection of T cell receptor beta chains follows, all from one sample in a study of T cells in Graves' hyperthyroidism and ophthalmopathy. TCRdb re-analysed the multiplex PCR reads in MiXCR, keeping a single row per CDR3 protein. The repertoire has around 400,000 distinct CDR3 sequences, about 12% of them found once; the top ten carry around a tenth. The sequencing sample was made of blood. The receptors derive from a woman aged 18-29 years with Graves' hyperthyroidism. Each CDR3 is given with its conserved first and last residue. D genes are given only for firm matches. Not all rows give a size; the values are once, few, many and, for expanded clones, a class.

j_gene	abundance	v_gene	d_gene	CDR3aa	CDR3nt
TRBJ2-7	many	TRBV24-1	NA	CATSDGGSYEQYF	TGTGCCACCAGTGATGGAGGGTCCTACGAGCAGTACTTC
TRBJ1-6	NA	TRBV12-3/TRBV12-4	NA	CASSLGRKSPLHF	TGTGCCAGCAGCTTAGGGAGGAAATCACCCCTCCACTTT
TRBJ1-2	many	TRBV28	TRBD1	CASGSGQADYGYTF	TGTGCCAGCGGGTCGGGACAGGCGGACTATGGCTACACCTTC
TRBJ2-5	many	TRBV29-1	TRBD2	CSVGFGGRGETQYF	TGCAGCGTTGGGTTTGGCGGGAGGGGGGAGACCCAGTACTTC
TRBJ2-7	many	TRBV11-2	TRBD1	CASSSRPGQGGEQYF	TGTGCCAGCAGCTCCCGGCCGGGACAGGGGGGCGAGCAGTACTTC
TRBJ1-1	many	TRBV3-1	NA	CASSQGSVMNTEAFF	TGTGCCAGCAGCCAAGGATCCGTCATGAACACTGAAGCTTTCTTT
TRBJ1-1	NA	TRBV5-8	NA	CATRLEVNTEAFF	TGTGCCACCAGGCTAGAGGTGAACACTGAAGCTTTCTTT
TRBJ2-1	NA	TRBV5-6	TRBD2	CASSPGLAGGKQFF	TGTGCCAGCAGCCCGGGACTAGCGGGGGGTAAGCAGTTCTTC
TRBJ1-1	NA	TRBV28	NA	CASRQGSTEAFF	TGTGCCAGCCGTCAGGGCTCCACTGAAGCTTTCTTT
TRBJ1-2	many	TRBV18	NA	CASSPGASSRYGYTF	TGTGCCAGCTCACCAGGGGCGTCCTCTAGATATGGCTACACCTTC
TRBJ1-5	many	TRBV6-1	NA	CASSPLRRWYSNQPQHF	TGTGCCAGCAGTCCCCTCCGACGCTGGTATAGCAATCAGCCCCAGCATTTT
TRBJ1-5	many	TRBV6-5	NA	CASSYPLTGRGQPQHF	TGTGCCAGCAGTTACCCCCTAACAGGGAGAGGTCAGCCCCAGCATTTT
TRBJ2-1	NA	TRBV25-1	NA	CASSSPGAGNEQFF	TGTGCCAGCAGTAGCCCAGGGGCGGGAAATGAGCAGTTCTTC
TRBJ1-5	many	TRBV10-2	NA	CASSDTPQGAGNQPQHF	TGCGCCAGCAGTGATACCCCACAAGGAGCAGGGAATCAGCCCCAGCATTTT
TRBJ2-7	many	TRBV6-1	NA	CASGRQTYEQYF	TGTGCCAGCGGAAGACAGACCTACGAGCAGTACTTC
TRBJ1-2	many	TRBV6-1	TRBD1	CASSPVTGTGGYGYTF	TGTGCCAGCAGTCCGGTTACTGGGACAGGCGGCTATGGCTACACCTTC
TRBJ1-2	NA	TRBV20-1	TRBD1	CSARGQGGHGYTF	TGCAGTGCTAGAGGACAGGGTGGGCATGGCTACACCTTC
TRBJ1-6	few	TRBV6-1	NA	CASSVDGRDNSPLHF	TGTGCCAGCAGTGTTGACGGACGGGATAATTCACCCCTCCACTTT
TRBJ1-4	many	TRBV7-3	NA	CASSPARGEKLFF	TGTGCCAGCAGCCCCGCTAGGGGTGAAAAACTGTTTTTT
TRBJ2-5	many	TRBV5-1	NA	CASRISQGRETQYF	TGCGCCAGCAGAATCAGCCAGGGGCGAGAGACCCAGTACTTC
TRBJ1-1	many	TRBV10-3	TRBD1	CAIGRQGARTEAFF	TGTGCCATCGGTAGACAGGGGGCGAGAACTGAAGCTTTCTTT
TRBJ2-3	many	TRBV18	NA	CASSPPTADTQYF	TGTGCCAGCTCCCCTCCGACTGCAGATACGCAGTATTTT
TRBJ2-7	many	TRBV28	NA	CASSPHTFDLPRDYEQYF	TGTGCCAGCAGTCCCCACACCTTCGACTTGCCCCGGGACTACGAGCAGTACTTC
TRBJ2-4	many	TRBV19	TRBD2	CASSPHEGVAGKDIQYF	TGTGCCAGTAGTCCCCACGAGGGGGTAGCGGGAAAGGACATTCAGTACTTC
TRBJ2-7	NA	TRBV6-9	NA	CASSLMTSHSSYEQYF	TGTGCCAGCAGTTTGATGACTAGTCATAGCTCCTACGAGCAGTACTTC
TRBJ1-5	many	TRBV7-3	NA	CASSLIIGRWSNQPQHF	TGTGCCAGCAGCCTTATAATAGGGCGGTGGAGCAATCAGCCCCAGCATTTT
TRBJ1-1	many	TRBV24-1	TRBD1	CATSDEGTGGSEAFF	TGTGCCACCAGTGACGAGGGGACAGGAGGATCTGAAGCTTTCTTT
TRBJ2-7	many	TRBV5-1	NA	CASSLEGAYEQYF	TGCGCCAGCAGCTTAGAAGGGGCTTACGAGCAGTACTTC
TRBJ2-5	many	TRBV2	NA	CASSKDETKETQYF	TGTGCCAGCAGTAAGGACGAGACCAAAGAGACCCAGTACTTC
TRBJ2-4	few	TRBV30	NA	CAWSGLAKNIQYF	TGTGCCTGGAGCGGGTTAGCCAAAAACATTCAGTACTTC
TRBJ2-1	NA	TRBV6-2/TRBV6-3	TRBD2	CASSYQAGGVNEQFF	TGTGCCAGCAGTTACCAAGCGGGGGGGGTAAATGAGCAGTTCTTC
TRBJ2-1	many	TRBV5-1	NA	CASSPSGVENEQFF	TGCGCCAGCAGCCCGTCGGGTGTTGAAAATGAGCAGTTCTTC
TRBJ2-5	many	TRBV7-2	TRBD2	CASSPGLAEETQYF	TGTGCCAGCAGCCCGGGACTAGCGGAAGAGACCCAGTACTTC
TRBJ2-2	many	TRBV6-1	TRBD2	CASTAGGGTGELFF	TGTGCCAGCACGGCGGGCGGGGGGACCGGGGAGCTGTTTTTT
TRBJ2-1	many	TRBV29-1	NA	CSADPYNEQFF	TGCAGCGCCGACCCCTACAATGAGCAGTTCTTC
TRBJ2-1	many	TRBV6-2/TRBV6-3	TRBD2	CASSYRTSGLNEQFF	TGTGCCAGCAGTTACCGGACTAGCGGGCTAAATGAGCAGTTCTTC
TRBJ2-1	NA	TRBV10-3	TRBD2	CAISALAGGYNEQFF	TGTGCCATCAGCGCCCTAGCGGGGGGGTACAATGAGCAGTTCTTC
TRBJ2-7	many	TRBV5-1	TRBD1	CASSLDRGRYEQYF	TGCGCCAGCAGCTTGGACAGGGGGCGATACGAGCAGTACTTC
TRBJ2-5	many	TRBV12-3/TRBV12-4	TRBD2	CASSRGLQAGGETQYF	TGTGCCAGCAGCCGGGGTCTCCAAGCGGGGGGAGAGACCCAGTACTTC
TRBJ2-2	many	TRBV19	NA	CASSNRAWNTGELFF	TGTGCCAGTTCGAACAGGGCCTGGAACACCGGGGAGCTGTTTTTT
TRBJ2-7	NA	TRBV4-3	NA	CASSQDRAGYEQYF	TGCGCCAGCAGCCAAGATAGGGCAGGCTACGAGCAGTACTTC
TRBJ2-1	many	TRBV12-3/TRBV12-4	TRBD2	CASSYKRGASWDEQFF	TGTGCCAGCAGTTACAAGCGGGGGGCCTCTTGGGATGAGCAGTTCTTC
TRBJ1-5	many	TRBV28	NA	CASNLPQGSNQPQHF	TGTGCCAGCAACCTACCACAAGGTAGCAATCAGCCCCAGCATTTT
TRBJ2-3	many	TRBV3-1	TRBD2	CASRLYSGGADTQYF	TGTGCCAGTAGACTTTATAGCGGGGGGGCAGATACGCAGTATTTT
TRBJ2-2	NA	TRBV4-3	NA	CASSRIKGTGELFF	TGCGCCAGCAGCCGAATTAAGGGGACCGGGGAGCTGTTTTTT
TRBJ1-6	NA	TRBV3-1	NA	CASSPTGNSPLHF	TGTGCCAGCAGCCCGACAGGTAATTCACCCCTCCACTTT
TRBJ1-4	many	TRBV30	NA	CAWSTPQTGREKLFF	TGTGCCTGGAGTACCCCCCAAACCGGGCGCGAAAAACTGTTTTTT
TRBJ1-1	NA	TRBV7-9	NA	CASSPGETEAFF	TGTGCCAGCAGCCCGGGGGAGACTGAAGCTTTCTTT
TRBJ1-5	many	TRBV20-1	NA	CSARRQDYYSNQPQHF	TGCAGTGCTAGAAGACAGGATTACTATAGCAATCAGCCCCAGCATTTT
TRBJ2-7	few	TRBV20-1	NA	CSAWGRPTSYEQYF	TGCAGTGCTTGGGGACGTCCGACCTCCTACGAGCAGTACTTC
TRBJ2-5	NA	TRBV7-2	TRBD2	CASSLSLAGGQETQYF	TGTGCCAGCAGCTTAAGTCTAGCGGGAGGCCAAGAGACCCAGTACTTC
TRBJ2-7	many	TRBV20-1	NA	CSARDHVIGGPNEQYF	TGCAGTGCTAGAGACCACGTTATAGGAGGGCCCAACGAGCAGTACTTC
TRBJ2-7	many	TRBV27	NA	CASSSGTPYGEQYF	TGTGCCAGCAGTTCCGGGACCCCGTATGGGGAGCAGTACTTC
TRBJ2-5	many	TRBV28	TRBD2	CASSPHDGLAGETQYF	TGTGCCAGCAGTCCCCACGACGGACTAGCGGGAGAGACCCAGTACTTC
TRBJ2-7	many	TRBV20-1	NA	CSALGDDSYEQYF	TGCAGTGCCCTGGGGGACGATTCCTACGAGCAGTACTTC
TRBJ1-2	once	TRBV19	TRBD1	CASKRTGEEYGYTF	TGTGCCAGTAAAAGGACAGGGGAGGAGTATGGCTACACCTTC
TRBJ1-1	many	TRBV18	NA	CASSPPLAAEAFF	TGTGCCAGCTCACCACCTCTGGCAGCTGAAGCTTTCTTT